The 21 T cell receptor beta chains below come from one sample, sequenced in a study of cytomegalovirus exposure and HLA in healthy donors. Primers: 60 Vbeta forward and 13 Jbeta reverse. Libraries were prepared by immunoSEQ multiplex PCR; TCRdb keeps only in-frame clonotypes and omits some of them. This table holds about 170,000 clones, under 85% found once. The material sequenced was PBMCs. The receptors were gathered from a woman between 18 and 30 years old in good health and CMV-seropositive.

This chain uses TRBV30 with TRBJ2-5; 10 bases match TRBD1. This CDR3 spans 15 amino acids. V lost 1 base, J lost 2 bases, and 4 bases stayed unmatched. CDR1 is GTSNPN and CDR2 is SVGIG in the germline V gene (reference sequence). CDR3 sequence (DNA): TGTGCCTGGAGTGGGGGGACAGGGGTACAAGAGACCCAGTACTTC. The encoded protein is CAWSGGTGVQETQYF. Combining the CDR3 with reference TRBV30 and TRBJ2-5 gives the whole variable domain SQTIHQWPATLVQPVGSPLSLECTVEGTSNPNLYWYRQAAGRGLQLLFYSVGIGQISSEVPQNLSASRPQDRQFILSSKKLLLSDSGFYLCAWSGGTGVQETQYFGPGTRLLVL.

This chain links TRBV6-5 with TRBJ1-5; D unclear. Germline values: CDR1 MNHEY, CDR2 SVGAGI. The germline V and J ends were trimmed by 6 bases and 0 bases, with 3 bases remaining between them. The CDR3 has 12 residues. The CDR3 region is CASRSSNQPQHF. The CDR3 DNA follows: TGTGCCAGCAGGAGTAGCAATCAGCCCCAGCATTTT.

The chain joins TRBV4-2 to TRBJ2-6, with D unresolved. CDR1 is LGHNA and CDR2 is YNFKEQ in the germline V gene. Trimming took 4 bases from V and 1 from J, leaving 5 bases between them. The CDR3 covers 14 residues. CDR3 residues: CASSLESGANVLTF. The CDR3 nucleotides read TGTGCCAGCAGCCTCGAGTCTGGGGCCAACGTCCTGACTTTC.

V usage is TRBV6-5 and J usage is TRBJ1-1, with 7 bases lining up with TRBD1. The CDR3 sequence is 13 residues long. Germline assignment: CDR1 MNHEY and CDR2 SVGAGI. Germline trimming cut 4 bases from V and 7 bases from J; bases unmatched to any gene: 6. CDR3 DNA: TGTGCCAGCAGTTCCACCAGACAGGGTGAAGCTTTCTTT. The encoded protein is CASSSTRQGEAFF.

This rearrangement joins TRBV4-1 to TRBJ1-1, with 7 bases lining up with TRBD1. The germline CDR1 and CDR2 sequences are MGHRA and YSYEKL. This CDR3 is built from 13 residues. V shed 1 base, J shed 6 bases, and the junction held 2 bases outside the gene matches. DNA of the CDR3: TGCGCCAGCAGCCAAGGGGACAGCCCTGAAGCTTTCTTT. Protein sequence: CASSQGDSPEAFF.

The V and J genes are TRBV7-9 and TRBJ2-1, with D possibly being TRBD2 (5 bases). V lost 5 bases, J lost 11 bases, and 13 bases lay in between. Germline V gene sequence: CDR1 SEHNR, CDR2 FQNEAQ (reference sequence). This CDR3 comprises 12 residues. CDR3 coding DNA: TGTGCCAGCAGCCCAAGAGAGGGCCAGCAGTTCTTC. This gives the protein CASSPREGQQFF.

This clone has a single count. The V gene is TRBV7-2, the J gene TRBJ2-3, with D possibly TRBD2 on 5 matching bases. The length of the CDR3 is 13 residues. Germline V gene sequence: CDR1 SGHTA, CDR2 FQGNSA. Deletions cut 8 bases from V and 2 bases from J, with 11 bases between. The CDR3 here is CASWERFTDTQYF. In DNA, the CDR3 is TGTGCCAGCTGGGAGCGGTTCACAGATACGCAGTATTTT.

This chain connects TRBV2 to TRBJ2-3; 7 nucleotides line up with TRBD1. The trim removed 3 bases at V and 2 bases at J, leaving 8 bases unmatched. This CDR3 contains 16 residues. CDR1 SNHLY and CDR2 FYNNEI come from the germline V gene. In DNA, the CDR3 is TGTGCCAGCAGTGAGGGGCCCGGACAGGACACAGATACGCAGTATTTT. This translates into CASSEGPGQDTDTQYF.

The chain is built from TRBV5-1 and TRBJ2-7, with D perhaps TRBD2 (6 bases). Germline assignment: CDR1 SGHRS and CDR2 YFSETQ. Trimming shortened V by 5 bases and J by 6 bases, and 15 bases separated the two germline ends. This CDR3 contains 13 residues. The CDR3 loop is CASRGSGDREQYF. The CDR3 region has the DNA TGCGCCAGCAGGGGGTCGGGGGATCGCGAGCAGTACTTC.

V and J are TRBV19 and TRBJ1-5; D perhaps matches TRBD1 (6 bases). With 4 bases removed from V and 3 bases from J, the gap between germline ends came to 10 bases. The CDR3 consists of 14 residues. Germline CDR1 and CDR2: LNHDA and SQIVND (reference sequence). DNA of the CDR3: TGTGCCAGTAGTAAGCAGGGGATCAATCAGCCCCAGCATTTT. Translated, it gives CASSKQGINQPQHF.

This CDR3 reads CASSVGGGNYEQYF. CDR3 in DNA: TGTGCCAGCAGCGTAGGGGGGGGCAACTACGAGCAGTACTTC. The chain carries TRBV9 and TRBJ2-7; possibly TRBD2 for D (7 bases). V gave up 0 bases and J gave up 3 bases, with 10 bases separating them. CDR3 length: 14 amino acids. Germline V lookup: CDR1 SGDLS, CDR2 YYNGEE.

The V call is TRBV7-2, the J call TRBJ1-2, with TRBD1 matching over 8 bases. The CDR3 loop spans 15 amino acids. CDR1 is SGHTA, CDR2 FQGNSA, per germline. With 5 bases clipped from V and 3 bases from J, the junction kept 8 bases outside the gene matches. The chain's CDR3 is CASSQRAGGDYGYTF. CDR3 sequence (DNA): TGTGCCAGCAGCCAACGGGCAGGGGGCGACTATGGCTACACCTTC.

The rearrangement links TRBV5-4 to TRBJ2-3; TRBD2 matches at 10 bases. This CDR3 has 16 amino acids. After removal of 0 bases from V and 4 bases from J, the junction contained 5 bases not matched to a gene. Germline V gene sequence: CDR1 SGHNT, CDR2 YYREEE (reference sequence). CDR3 sequence reads: CASSLEAGGVADTQYF. The CDR3 DNA reads TGTGCCAGCAGCTTGGAAGCGGGGGGGGTGGCAGATACGCAGTATTTT.

Regarding this clone: At one end, the junction sequence differs from germline, possibly due to a read error. The rearrangement joins TRBV7-9 to TRBJ2-4; D is ambiguous. This CDR3 is 13 amino acids long. The germline V gene has CDR1 SEHNR and CDR2 FQNEAQ (reference sequence). The DNA of the CDR3 is TGTTCCAGCAGCTTATCCGCTAGGCGCATTCAGTACTTC. As protein: CSSSLSARRIQYF.

This clone showed up just once. V is TRBV4-1 and J is TRBJ2-7; 11 bases are a match to TRBD2. V shed 2 bases and J 3 bases; nucleotides not matched to a gene: 6. This CDR3 spans 16 amino acids. Germline CDR1 and CDR2: MGHRA and YSYEKL. CDR3 sequence (DNA): TGCGCCAGCAGCCAAAATAGCGGGGGGGCCATCTACGAGCAGTACTTC. Translating gives CASSQNSGGAIYEQYF.

The rearrangement links TRBV5-4 to TRBJ1-1, with 7 bases lining up with TRBD1. Trimming took 4 bases from V and 3 from J; bases not matched to a gene: 9. Germline assignment: CDR1 SGHNT and CDR2 YYREEE (reference sequence). The CDR3 is made up of 15 amino acids. The CDR3 sequence is CASSPLAGGYTEAFF. The DNA of the CDR3 is TGTGCCAGCAGCCCACTGGCAGGGGGATACACTGAAGCTTTCTTT.

The CDR3: CASSKGQGDEKLFF. In nucleotides, the CDR3 is TGTGCCAGCAGCAAGGGACAGGGAGATGAAAAACTGTTTTTT. The chain is built from TRBV4-2 and TRBJ1-4; 9 bases are shared with TRBD1. V lost 5 bases, J lost 6 bases, and 4 bases stayed unmatched. The CDR3 loop spans 14 amino acids. The germline V gene has CDR1 LGHNA and CDR2 YNFKEQ.

CDR3 residues: CAWSRLNDEQFF. CDR3 DNA: TGTGCCTGGAGCCGACTTAACGATGAGCAGTTCTTC. This chain links TRBV30 with TRBJ2-1; D remains unclear. V dropped 3 bases and J dropped 8 bases, with 11 bases sitting between them. Germline values: CDR1 GTSNPN, CDR2 SVGIG (reference sequence). The CDR3 length is 12 residues.

This clone came up once. The chain has TRBV27 and TRBJ2-1, with 10 bases that match TRBD2. The CDR3 totals 14 residues. V lost 6 bases, J lost 2 bases, and 1 base stayed unmatched. Germline V lookup: CDR1 MNHEY, CDR2 SMNVEV (reference sequence). CDR3 loop: CASRLAGPYNEQFF. CDR3 coding DNA: TGTGCCAGCAGACTAGCGGGGCCCTACAATGAGCAGTTCTTC.

This clone turned up a few times. V and J are TRBV7-2 and TRBJ2-1; no clear D gene. The CDR3 spans 15 residues. Trimming shortened V by 5 bases and J by 7 bases, and 18 bases separated the two germline ends. Germline loops: CDR1 SGHTA, CDR2 FQGNSA. The CDR3 nucleotides read TGTGCCAGCAGCCCCCCCATCAGGATCCCGAATGAGCAGTTCTTC. Translating gives CASSPPIRIPNEQFF. Variable domain in full (rest from reference TRBV7-2 and TRBJ2-1): GAGVSQSPSNKVTEKGKDVELRCDPISGHTALYWYRQSLGQGLEFLIYFQGNSAPDKSGLPSDRFSAERTGGSVSTLTIQRTQQEDSAVYLCASSPPIRIPNEQFFGPGTRLTVL.

This sequence joins TRBV4-2 and TRBJ1-1, with TRBD1 matching over 10 bases. Unmatched junction bases numbered 7, after V lost 1 base and J lost 2 bases. The germline gives CDR1 LGHNA, CDR2 YNFKEQ. The CDR3 consists of 17 residues. The chain's CDR3 is CASSQGEGTGDNTEAFF. CDR3 bases: TGTGCCAGCAGCCAAGGAGAAGGGACAGGGGATAACACTGAAGCTTTCTTT.